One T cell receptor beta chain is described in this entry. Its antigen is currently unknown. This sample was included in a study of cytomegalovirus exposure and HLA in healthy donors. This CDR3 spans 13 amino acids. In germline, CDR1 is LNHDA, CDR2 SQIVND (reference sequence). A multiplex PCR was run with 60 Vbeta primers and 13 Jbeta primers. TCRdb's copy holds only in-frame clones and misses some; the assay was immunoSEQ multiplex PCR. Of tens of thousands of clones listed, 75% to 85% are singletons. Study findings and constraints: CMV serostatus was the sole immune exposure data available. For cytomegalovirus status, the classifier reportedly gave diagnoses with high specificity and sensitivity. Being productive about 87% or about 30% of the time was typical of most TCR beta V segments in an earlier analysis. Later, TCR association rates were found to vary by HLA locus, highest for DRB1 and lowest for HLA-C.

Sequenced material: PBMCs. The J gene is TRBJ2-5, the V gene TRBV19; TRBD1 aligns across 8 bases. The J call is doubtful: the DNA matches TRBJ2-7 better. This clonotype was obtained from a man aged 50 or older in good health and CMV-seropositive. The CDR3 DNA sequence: TGTGCCAGTCGGGACAGGAGCTCCTACGAGCAGTACTTC. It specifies CASRDRSSYEQYF.